This T cell receptor beta chain came from a study of cytomegalovirus exposure and HLA in healthy donors (dated by TCRdb to about 2017). In terms of the full investigation: In an earlier analysis of some 610 of the donors, 276 Gb of sequence data and some 100 million unique TCR beta sequences from about 180 million T cells were reported. About five DR-DQ haplotypes were handled as single units for association and clustering because linkage in the cohort was strong. An early release covering 550 to 700 HLA-typed donors comprised roughly 300 gigabases of sequencing data and tens of millions of unique TCR sequences. Typing coverage varied by locus: about 620-630 donors for A, B, C, DRB1 and DQB1; approximately 560 for DQA1; about 570 for DPA1; some 470 for DPB1. Of the approximately 400 genotyped donors, 80% to 90% were placed in the genetic ancestry cluster associated with self-reported Caucasian donors. The study combined high-throughput TCR immunosequencing, statistical association of individual TCRs with disease status, and machine learning to predict cytomegalovirus infection status. Rather than drawing on any new phenotypic data, the later analysis identified candidate immune exposures from TCR beta sequences and the way those sequences occurred across donors. An earlier analysis of several hundred of the donors used high-throughput TCR beta sequencing to judge whether each TCR beta V gene segment behaved as functional or pseudogenic. Both class I and class II loci were covered by HLA typing, at four-digit resolution. A later genetic analysis used genome-wide SNP genotypes for about 60% of the roughly 670 donors, treating that subset as a discovery cohort. A later analysis re-analyzed previously published TCR beta repertoires from 600 to 850 donors and added high-resolution HLA genotyping to study TCR occurrence patterns. All discovery cohort repertoires had been generated on a single sequencing platform. Among about 400 genotyped donors of the cohort, an average of approximately 240,000 unique TCR beta nucleotide sequences was sequenced per donor, of which roughly 18% were non-productive. Donor age, sex, ethnicity and CMV serostatus were compiled alongside the repertoire data. Along with the roughly 700-subject first cohort, a separate validation cohort of over 90 different subjects was used. The study aimed to test whether cataloging public T cell receptors could reveal signatures of past pathogen exposure. The T cell repertoires of some 670 subjects were profiled by immunosequencing and related to cytomegalovirus serostatus. Broader findings and caveats from the paper: The classifier was reported to diagnose cytomegalovirus status with high specificity and sensitivity in both the original and validation cohorts. In vitro tests confirmed that three of the cytomegalovirus-associated TCR beta chains recognize cytomegalovirus antigens. In a later analysis, HLA-associated TCR beta chains showed more clonal expansion and lower generation probabilities than non-associated chains that were equally common. A further reported finding was that TCR beta sequences accurately predicted the HLA-A and HLA-B alleles for most subjects in the first cohort. In an earlier analysis of 587 of the donors, most TCR beta V segments appeared in productive rearrangements about 87% or about 30% of the time, broadly matching IMGT annotations. At a false discovery rate of 0.05, a later analysis linked under 20,000 TCR beta sequences to specific HLA alleles. In a later analysis, the rate of TCR association differed among HLA loci, with DRB1 alleles having the most associated TCRs and HLA-C alleles having the fewest. A total of roughly 160 TCR beta chains were listed by the study as associated with cytomegalovirus. Linkage disequilibrium might explain the correlated functional status among segregating V segments, but an unknown experimental factor could not be ruled out. The cohort was sequenced for TCR beta chains only, and without alpha or paired-chain data the features that could be detected were limited. In a later analysis, several top co-occurrence clusters were reported to appear linked to parvovirus B19, influenza, CMV and Epstein-Barr virus. Most CMV-associated TCR beta chains appeared to be HLA-restricted in a later analysis, and the HLA associations seemed to be driven largely by CMV exposure. The sequencing pipeline was judged likely to have produced a cluster of highly shared sequence variants as a technical artifact. Because counts were too low, 15 to 20 rarely observed V segments, including chromosome 9 orphons, were excluded from the earlier analysis of fewer than 650 of the donors. V-gene and J-gene trimming of TCR beta chains was associated with a missense DCLRE1C variant in a later genetic analysis, and the association was replicated in an independent cohort. The only immune exposure information available for the cohort was CMV serostatus. Across donors, most TCR sequences were observed very rarely, whereas some public TCRs were present in many individuals. Sequencing depth was assumed to be roughly uniform across donors in the presence/absence analyses, though that assumption may not hold. The authors suggested that the approach could potentially be extended to other disease states and immunological phenotypes. Because HLA typing was missing for some donors at each locus, association tests included only the typed subset. Assigning TCR associations to individual alleles was difficult when HLA alleles, especially DR and DQ, strongly co-occurred. A later genetic analysis reported fewer N-insertions in productive TCRs among donors in an Asian-associated ancestry cluster than the roughly 640-donor mean. Some IMGT-functional V segments, including TRBV6-2 and TRBV6-3, could not be distinguished by the 87-base-pair reads and were therefore excluded.

The cohort comprised some 700 healthy bone marrow donors. All cohort members were sampled while nominally healthy, although unrecorded immune exposures were likely present. The donor tested CMV seropositive and was one of the 289 seropositive cohort members. A peripheral blood sample was collected from each donor, and TCR beta sequencing was performed on peripheral blood mononuclear cells. Genomic DNA extraction from the blood cell samples was performed with the Qiagen DNeasy Blood Extraction Kit. Receptor amplification or capture employed the immunoSEQ multiplex PCR assay. A mixture of 60 forward primers for TCR Vbeta segments and 13 reverse primers for TCR Jbeta segments was used in the multiplex PCR. The CDR3 region of rearranged TCR beta genes was amplified from genomic DNA by a multiplex PCR assay. On the Illumina HiSeq System, the amplified TCR beta libraries were sequenced as 87-base-pair reads. Processing in the source paper ran as follows. Across the 600 to 700 repertoires, a later analysis counted 78 million or so unique TCR beta chains, roughly 11 million of which were shared by at least two donors. Raw reads were error-corrected and collapsed into unique sequences by a nearest-neighbor algorithm in which closely related sequences were merged to remove PCR and sequencing errors. V, D and J gene segments were assigned by aligning CDR3 sequences to IMGT reference sequences. For a sequence to be retained, a match of at least six nucleotides was required to both a V gene segment and a J gene segment. A rearrangement counted as productive if the CDR3 had no stop codons and remained in frame with V and J, and every other rearrangement counted as non-productive. CDR3 was defined by IMGT convention, running from the second conserved V-encoded cysteine to the conserved J-encoded phenylalanine. Sequences without an unambiguous match to a single V gene segment were excluded from the earlier analysis of 500 to 700 of the donors. An earlier analysis of a few hundred of the donors called V segments functional above 56.7% productive rearrangements and segregating when the between-donor standard deviation exceeded 5%. A statistical classification framework was built for diagnosing cytomegalovirus status from the catalog of TCR beta chain sequences. A later analysis assigned V and J genes by comparing TCR nucleotide sequences with IMGT/GENE-DB human TR gene sequences. Using the TCRdist pipeline, a later analysis assigned CDR3 sequences along with most-parsimonious VDJ recombination scenarios. In a later analysis, every TCR beta chain was defined by the combination of its CDR3 amino acid sequence and its V-gene family, and reads without a unique V-gene family were dropped. To address suspected cross-contamination and a sequencing artifact, a later analysis removed approximately 590 highly shared, low-generation-probability nucleotide sequences. In a later analysis, a clonal expansion index was calculated for each public chain from normalized within-repertoire ranks of inferred template counts. Generation probabilities in a later analysis came from a VDJ recombination model fitted to out-of-frame rearrangements, and those results were checked against IGoR. In a later analysis, TCR-TCR, TCR-HLA and TCR-CMV co-occurrence was scored with hypergeometric tests, and a repertoire-size bias correction was applied to TCR pairs. In a later analysis, false discovery rates were estimated by permuting HLA or CMV assignments 20 times. A later analysis grouped co-occurring TCRs with DBSCAN, adding TCRdist sequence similarity when clustering within HLA-allele-positive subsets. Repertoires with fewer than 30,000 or more than 120,000 public chains, plus five repertoires with anomalous nucleotide sharing, were excluded from co-occurrence clustering. TCRdb took this table from immuneACCESS and kept in-frame rearrangements with V and J called. Such tables lack part of the clones; where checked against another copy, unresolved V genes explain under half of the gap, and the rest is unexplained. D and trimming were read from the DNA, whereas the V and J calls and clone size are those reported in that table. For this sample there are some 160,000 clones; around 80% appear just once. The biggest ten clones account for 8% to 10% of the sample.

This clone has a handful of counts. Its target antigen remains unknown. No base quality values were provided; no much bigger clone lies one nucleotide off. CDR1 and CDR2, looked up from the germline V gene (reference sequence), are MNHEY and SMNVEV. Trimming takes 3 bases off V and 2 bases off J; junction bases not matched to a gene: 3. The CDR3 has 14 amino acids, counting the end cysteine and phenylalanine. The entry retains the CDR3 DNA only, 42 bases that are in frame from base 1. The chain links TRBV27 with TRBJ2-7; the junction holds 8 bases that match TRBD2. The receptor's source is a male donor in good health and CMV-seropositive. The specimen sequenced was PBMCs. CDR3 sequence: CASSLSGRAYEQYF. The sequenced DNA is TGTGCCAGCAGTTTGAGCGGGAGAGCCTACGAGCAGTACTTC.